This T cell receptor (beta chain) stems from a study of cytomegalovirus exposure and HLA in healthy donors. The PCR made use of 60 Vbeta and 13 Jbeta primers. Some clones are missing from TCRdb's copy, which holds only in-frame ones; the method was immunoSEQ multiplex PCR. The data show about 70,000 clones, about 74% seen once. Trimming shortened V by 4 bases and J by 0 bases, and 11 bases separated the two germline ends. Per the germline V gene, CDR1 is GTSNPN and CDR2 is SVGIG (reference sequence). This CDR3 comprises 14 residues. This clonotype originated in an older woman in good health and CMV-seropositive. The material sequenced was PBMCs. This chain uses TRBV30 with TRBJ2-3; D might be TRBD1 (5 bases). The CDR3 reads CAWNGAISTDTQYF. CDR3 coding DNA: TGTGCCTGGAATGGGGCTATTAGCACAGATACGCAGTATTTT.